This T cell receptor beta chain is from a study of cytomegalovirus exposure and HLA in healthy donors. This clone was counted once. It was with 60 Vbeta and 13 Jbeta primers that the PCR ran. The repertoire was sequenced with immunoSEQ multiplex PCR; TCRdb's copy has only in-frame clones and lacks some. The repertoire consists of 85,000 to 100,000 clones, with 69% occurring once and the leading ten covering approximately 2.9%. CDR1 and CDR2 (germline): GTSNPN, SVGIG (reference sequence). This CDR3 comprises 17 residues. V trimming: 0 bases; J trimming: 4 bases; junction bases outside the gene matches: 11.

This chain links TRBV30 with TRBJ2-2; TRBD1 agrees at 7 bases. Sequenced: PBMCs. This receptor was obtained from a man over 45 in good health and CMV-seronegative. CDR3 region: CAWSVPGAGGITGELFF. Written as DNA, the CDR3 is TGTGCCTGGAGTGTACCTGGGGCAGGGGGTATCACCGGGGAGCTGTTTTTT.